This T cell receptor (beta chain) was sequenced for a study of shared clonotypes between healthy human individuals. Each sorted subset replicate got 200 ng genomic DNA, roughly 30,000 genomes. Produced via immunoSEQ multiplex PCR; TCRdb's table is partial and in-frame only. This table has around 700,000 clones, about 74% appearing once. As to this clone: The antigen is not known.

CD4+ cells were split into CD45RA+ naive and CD45RA-negative memory subsets. Trimming at V came to 6 bases and at J to 6 bases, leaving 9 bases not matched to a gene. The CDR3 is made up of 14 amino acids. Per the germline V gene, CDR1 is MNHEY and CDR2 is SVGAGI. General study results and limits: An effect of sequencing depth on clonotype sharing among donors was expected. With several donors compared, 4.5% to 6.5% of naive CD4 clonotypes were shared.

The sequenced material came from memory CD4+ T cells sorted from blood. Subset given: CD45RA-negative fraction. The chain recombines TRBV6-5 with TRBJ2-5; 8 bases align to TRBD1. The clonotype originates from a woman between 25 and 40 years old in good health. The CDR3 sequence: CASRDAGGMKTQYF. The CDR3 bases are TGTGCCAGCAGGGACGCAGGGGGCATGAAGACCCAGTACTTC.